The rows below give T cell receptor beta chains drawn from one sample of a study of human versus mouse CDR3 diversity and MHC coevolution. Repertoires were generated with immunoSEQ multiplex PCR, while TCRdb's copy carries only in-frame clones and drops some. The sample carries 86,000 or so clones, 93% recorded once. Sequenced material: naive CD4+ T cells from blood. The receptor set was obtained from a person aged 30-69 years in good health. Both conserved end residues are part of each CDR3. Fields, in order: clone size, D gene, J gene, V gene, CDR3 protein, CDR3 DNA. A D gene is named only where the DNA matches it firmly. Size is omitted from some rows. Given values are once, few, many or a class for expanded clones.

. TRBD2 TRBJ2-2 TRBV7-8 CASSPLAGGMNTGELFF TGTGCCAGCAGCCCCCTAGCGGGAGGAATGAACACCGGGGAGCTGTTTTTT
. . TRBJ1-5 TRBV7-2 CASSSSGNQPQHF TGTGCCAGCAGCTCCTCGGGCAATCAGCCCCAGCATTTT
. . TRBJ2-7 TRBV28 CASIKSGTLYEQYF TGTGCCAGCATAAAGTCCGGGACACTCTACGAGCAGTACTTC
once TRBD1 TRBJ2-7 TRBV5-1 CASSLDGTGFYEQYF TGCGCCAGCAGCTTGGACGGGACAGGGTTTTACGAGCAGTACTTC
. TRBD1 TRBJ1-1 TRBV11-1 CATRGGTGTEAFF TGTGCGACCAGGGGGGGGACAGGCACTGAAGCTTTCTTT
. . TRBJ2-5 TRBV9 CASSMGQGETQYF TGTGCCAGCAGCATGGGTCAGGGGGAGACCCAGTACTTC
. . TRBJ1-6 TRBV9 CASSVVGENNSPLHF TGTGCCAGCAGCGTAGTGGGCGAGAATAATTCCCCCCTCCACTTT
. TRBD2 TRBJ2-7 TRBV7-2 CASSIPGLGYEQYF TGTGCCAGCAGCATTCCGGGACTAGGGTACGAGCAGTACTTC
. . TRBJ1-1 TRBV5-1 CASYRGTEAFF TGCGCCAGCTACAGAGGGACTGAAGCTTTCTTT
. . TRBJ2-1 TRBV19 CASSSPGVLYNEQFF TGTGCCAGTAGTAGCCCGGGGGTCCTCTACAATGAGCAGTTCTTC